A selection of T cell receptor beta chains follows, all from one sample in a study of blood T cell repertoires in COVID-19. Repertoires were generated with immunoSEQ multiplex PCR, while TCRdb's copy carries only in-frame clones and drops some. The repertoire holds some 240,000 clones, with around 89% as singletons. The specimen sequenced was peripheral blood. The receptors shown here come from an older woman with COVID-19, enrolled during active disease. Both conserved end residues are part of each CDR3. A D gene is named only where the DNA matches it firmly. For some rows the clone size is stated as once, few or many, or as a class when expanded; others skip it.

d_call,j_call,v_call,clone_size,cdr3_aa,cdr3_nt
TRBD1,TRBJ1-2,TRBV7-2,NA,CASSSDRGSFYGYTF,TGTGCCAGCAGCTCCGACAGGGGTTCGTTCTATGGCTACACCTTC
TRBD1,TRBJ1-1,TRBV5-4,NA,CASSLPPGQGFGEAFF,TGTGCCAGCAGCTTACCTCCGGGACAGGGTTTTGGAGAAGCTTTCTTT
TRBD1,TRBJ1-3,TRBV19,NA,CASSAGTGWTNTIYF,TGTGCCAGTAGTGCCGGGACAGGGTGGACGAACACCATATATTTT
NA,TRBJ1-2,TRBV30,once,CAWSMQGQVYGYTF,TGTGCCTGGAGTATGCAGGGGCAAGTCTATGGCTACACCTTC
NA,TRBJ2-1,TRBV5-6,NA,CASSVPSELISDEQFF,TGTGCCAGCAGCGTTCCTAGCGAGCTTATATCCGATGAGCAGTTCTTC
NA,TRBJ2-3,TRBV5-5,NA,CASKGQGRTTDTQYF,TGTGCCAGCAAGGGGCAAGGCAGGACCACAGATACGCAGTATTTT
NA,TRBJ1-2,TRBV7-9,NA,CASSGTGSYGYTF,TGTGCCAGCAGCGGAACAGGGTCCTATGGCTACACCTTC
NA,TRBJ2-2,TRBV3-1/TRBV3-2,NA,CASSQDAGAGRELFF,TGTGCCAGCAGCCAAGATGCGGGGGCCGGGAGGGAGCTGTTTTTT
TRBD1,TRBJ1-5,TRBV19,NA,CASSIDITGAQPQHF,TGTGCCAGTAGTATAGATATTACAGGGGCTCAGCCCCAGCATTTT
NA,TRBJ1-5,TRBV6-6,NA,CASTFRGGGSNQPQHF,TGTGCCAGCACCTTCCGGGGAGGAGGAAGCAATCAGCCCCAGCATTTT
NA,TRBJ2-1,TRBV11-3,NA,CASSGGASYNEQFF,TGTGCCAGCAGCGGGGGGGCGTCCTACAATGAGCAGTTCTTC
TRBD1,TRBJ2-7,TRBV4-1,NA,CASSQGTGRASGVTYEQYF,TGCGCCAGCAGCCAAGGGACAGGGCGGGCATCGGGGGTGACCTACGAGCAGTACTTC
NA,TRBJ1-1,TRBV13,NA,CASSSWGMNTEAFF,TGTGCCAGCAGCTCCTGGGGCATGAACACTGAAGCTTTCTTT
TRBD1,TRBJ1-2,TRBV11-2,NA,CASTLDRAGYGYTF,TGTGCCAGCACCCTCGACAGGGCTGGATATGGCTACACCTTC
TRBD1,TRBJ1-6,TRBV9,NA,CASSETGTENSPLHF,TGTGCCAGCAGCGAAACCGGGACAGAGAATTCACCCCTCCACTTT
NA,TRBJ2-7,TRBV9,once,CASSVDVTVYEQYF,TGTGCCAGCAGCGTAGACGTGACAGTCTACGAGCAGTACTTC
NA,TRBJ2-7,TRBV3-1/TRBV3-2,NA,CASSQDRAQYF,TGTGCCAGCAGCCAAGACCGAGCGCAGTACTTC
NA,TRBJ1-1,TRBV6-2/TRBV6-3,NA,CASSFSGGSTEAFF,TGTGCCAGCAGTTTCTCAGGAGGGAGCACTGAAGCTTTCTTT
NA,TRBJ2-5,TRBV5-4,NA,CASSPSRGSSETQYF,TGTGCCAGCAGCCCGAGTCGGGGTAGCTCGGAGACCCAGTACTTC
NA,TRBJ2-1,TRBV6-2/TRBV6-3,NA,CASSYSLGRGEQFF,TGTGCCAGCAGTTACAGTCTCGGCCGGGGTGAGCAGTTCTTC
NA,TRBJ1-1,TRBV7-3,NA,CASSFQGNTEAFF,TGTGCCAGCAGCTTCCAGGGTAACACTGAAGCTTTCTTT
NA,TRBJ1-4,TRBV14,NA,CATKIATNEKLFF,TGTGCCACAAAGATAGCAACTAATGAAAAACTGTTTTTT
TRBD1,TRBJ1-4,TRBV3-1/TRBV3-2,NA,CASSQGIGTGREKLFF,TGTGCCAGCAGCCAAGGTATAGGGACAGGGAGGGAAAAACTGTTTTTT
NA,TRBJ1-1,TRBV19,NA,CASSILLPGNTEAFF,TGTGCCAGTAGTATCCTTCTACCAGGGAACACTGAAGCTTTCTTT
NA,TRBJ1-1,TRBV5-4,once,CASSDDGRRAFF,TGTGCCAGCAGCGACGACGGGAGGCGAGCTTTCTTT
NA,TRBJ1-2,TRBV9,NA,CASSVGDFGGYTF,TGTGCCAGCAGCGTAGGGGACTTCGGGGGCTACACCTTC
NA,TRBJ2-7,TRBV11-3,NA,CASSPAGASYEQYF,TGTGCCAGCAGCCCTGCGGGTGCCTCCTACGAGCAGTACTTC